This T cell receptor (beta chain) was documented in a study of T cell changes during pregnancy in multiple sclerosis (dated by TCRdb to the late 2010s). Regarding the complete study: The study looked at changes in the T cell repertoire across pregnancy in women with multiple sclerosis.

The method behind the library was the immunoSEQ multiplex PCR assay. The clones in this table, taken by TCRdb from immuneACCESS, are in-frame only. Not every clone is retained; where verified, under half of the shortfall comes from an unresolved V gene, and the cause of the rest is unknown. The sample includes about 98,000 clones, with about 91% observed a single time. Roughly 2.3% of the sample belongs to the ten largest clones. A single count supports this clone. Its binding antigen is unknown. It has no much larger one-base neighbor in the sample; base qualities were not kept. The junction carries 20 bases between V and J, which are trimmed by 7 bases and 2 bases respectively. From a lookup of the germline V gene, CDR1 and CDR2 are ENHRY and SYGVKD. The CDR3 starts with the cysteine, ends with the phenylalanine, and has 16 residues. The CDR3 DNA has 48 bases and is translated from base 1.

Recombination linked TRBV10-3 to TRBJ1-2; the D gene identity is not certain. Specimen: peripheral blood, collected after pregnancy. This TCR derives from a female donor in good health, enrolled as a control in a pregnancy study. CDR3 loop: CAINGGSTQNNYGYTF. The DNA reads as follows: TGTGCCATCAACGGAGGGTCTACACAGAACAACTATGGCTACACCTTC.